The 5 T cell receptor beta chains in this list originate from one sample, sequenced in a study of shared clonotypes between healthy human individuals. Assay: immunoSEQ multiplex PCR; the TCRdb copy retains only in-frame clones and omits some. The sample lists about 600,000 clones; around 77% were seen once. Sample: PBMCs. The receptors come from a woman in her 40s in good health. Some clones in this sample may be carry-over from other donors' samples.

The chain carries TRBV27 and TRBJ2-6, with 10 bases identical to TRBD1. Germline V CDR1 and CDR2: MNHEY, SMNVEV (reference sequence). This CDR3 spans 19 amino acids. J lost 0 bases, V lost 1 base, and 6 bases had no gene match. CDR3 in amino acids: CASSLLGGQGYSGANVLTF. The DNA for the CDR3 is TGTGCCAGCAGTTTATTAGGGGGACAGGGGTACTCTGGGGCCAACGTCCTGACTTTC.

The CDR3 DNA follows: TGCGCCAGCAGCCCCCGGATTAACACTGAAGCTTTCTTT. It is translated as CASSPRINTEAFF. This rearrangement joins TRBV5-1 to TRBJ1-1; D not certain. Germline CDR1 reads SGHRS; CDR2 reads YFSETQ. Trimming cost V 4 bases and J 2 bases, with 9 bases left between them. The CDR3 totals 13 residues.

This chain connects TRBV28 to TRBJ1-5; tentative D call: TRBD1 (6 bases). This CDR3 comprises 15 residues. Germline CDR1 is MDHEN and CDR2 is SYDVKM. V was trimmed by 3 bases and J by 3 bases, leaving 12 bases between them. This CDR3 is CASSFYGQHNQPQHF. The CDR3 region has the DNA TGTGCCAGCAGTTTTTATGGACAGCACAATCAGCCCCAGCATTTT.

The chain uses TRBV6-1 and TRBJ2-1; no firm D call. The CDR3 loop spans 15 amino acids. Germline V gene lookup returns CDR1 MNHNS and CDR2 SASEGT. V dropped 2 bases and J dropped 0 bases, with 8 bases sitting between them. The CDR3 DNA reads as TGTGCCAGCAGTGAAAGACGCCTCTCCTACAATGAGCAGTTCTTC. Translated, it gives CASSERRLSYNEQFF.

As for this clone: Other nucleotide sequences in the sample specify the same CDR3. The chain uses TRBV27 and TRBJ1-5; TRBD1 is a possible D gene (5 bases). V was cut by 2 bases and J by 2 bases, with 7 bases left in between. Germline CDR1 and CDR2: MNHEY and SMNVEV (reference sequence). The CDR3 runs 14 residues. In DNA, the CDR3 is TGTGCCAGCAGTTTAAGCAGGGGCAATCAGCCCCAGCATTTT. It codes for CASSLSRGNQPQHF.